This TCR beta chain was sequenced for a study of blood T cell repertoires in COVID-19. Looking at the study overall: The samples span acute and convalescent COVID-19 from the United States, Italy and Spain. PBMCs, B-cell-depleted T cells, or T cells provided the cDNA or gDNA that made up the material.

Method: immunoSEQ multiplex PCR; TCRdb's copy keeps in-frame clones and lacks some. The sample consists of under 350,000 clones, around 85% of them appearing once. In germline, CDR1 is SGHNT, CDR2 YYREEE (reference sequence). CDR3 length equals 15 residues. J was trimmed by 6 bases and V by 0 bases; bases with no gene match: 5. The sample was PBMCs or T cells enriched from blood (not recorded which). This TCR came from a woman in her forties with acute COVID-19. V gene TRBV5-4 combines with J gene TRBJ2-1, with TRBD2 matching 8 bases. The CDR3 sequence: CASSLARGRSNEQFF. The CDR3 region has the DNA TGTGCCAGCAGCTTGGCCCGCGGGAGGTCCAATGAGCAGTTCTTC.